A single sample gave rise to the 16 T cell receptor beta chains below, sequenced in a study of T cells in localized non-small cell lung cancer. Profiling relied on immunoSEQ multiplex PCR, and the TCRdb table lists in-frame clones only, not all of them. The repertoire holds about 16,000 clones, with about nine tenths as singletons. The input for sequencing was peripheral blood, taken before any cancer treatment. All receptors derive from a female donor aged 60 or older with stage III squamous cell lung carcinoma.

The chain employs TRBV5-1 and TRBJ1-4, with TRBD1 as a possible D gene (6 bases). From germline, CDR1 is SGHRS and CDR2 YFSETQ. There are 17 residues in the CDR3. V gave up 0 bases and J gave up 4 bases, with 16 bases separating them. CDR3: CASSLGSTGHLNEKLFF. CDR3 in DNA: TGCGCCAGCAGCTTGGGCTCGACGGGACACCTTAATGAAAAACTGTTTTTT.

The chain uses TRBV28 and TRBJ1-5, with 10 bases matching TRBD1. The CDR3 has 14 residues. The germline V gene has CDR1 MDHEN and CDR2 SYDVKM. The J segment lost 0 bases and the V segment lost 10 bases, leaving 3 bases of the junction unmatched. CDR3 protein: CATGQGDSNQPQHF. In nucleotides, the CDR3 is TGTGCCACAGGACAGGGGGATAGCAATCAGCCCCAGCATTTT.

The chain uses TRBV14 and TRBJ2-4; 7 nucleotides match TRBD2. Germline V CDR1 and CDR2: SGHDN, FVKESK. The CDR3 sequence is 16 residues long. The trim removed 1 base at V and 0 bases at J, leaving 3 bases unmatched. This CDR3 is CASSQASGPAKNIQYF. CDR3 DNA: TGTGCCAGCAGCCAAGCTAGCGGCCCAGCCAAAAACATTCAGTACTTC.

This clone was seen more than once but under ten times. The CDR3 DNA sequence: TGTGCCACGAATCCGGGGGTCGACAGGGGGCTTCTTAGAGGCTACACCTTC. This gives the protein CATNPGVDRGLLRGYTF. J is TRBJ1-2 and V is TRBV19; 10 nucleotides match TRBD1. Germline CDR1 and CDR2: LNHDA and SQIVND (reference sequence). The CDR3 covers 17 residues. The ends lost 10 bases at V and 8 bases at J; junction bases unmatched: 22. The full variable domain, in which reference TRBV19 and TRBJ1-2 provide the parts outside the CDR3, is DGGITQSPKYLFRKEGQNVTLSCEQNLNHDAMYWYRQDPGQGLRLIYYSQIVNDFQKGDIAEGYSVSREKKESFPLTVTSAQKNPTAFYLCATNPGVDRGLLRGYTFGSGTRLTVV.

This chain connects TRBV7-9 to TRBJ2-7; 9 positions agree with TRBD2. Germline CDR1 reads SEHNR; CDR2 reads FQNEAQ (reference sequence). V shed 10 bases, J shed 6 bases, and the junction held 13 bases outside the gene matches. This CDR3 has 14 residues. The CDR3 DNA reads TGTGCCACCAGGCCGAGCGGGAGGAAGGGCGAGCAGTACTTC. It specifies CATRPSGRKGEQYF.

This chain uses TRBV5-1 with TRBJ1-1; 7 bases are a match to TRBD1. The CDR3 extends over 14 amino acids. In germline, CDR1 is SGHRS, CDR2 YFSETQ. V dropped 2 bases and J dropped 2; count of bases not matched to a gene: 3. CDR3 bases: TGCGCCAGCAGCTTTGCAGGGGGTAACACTGAAGCTTTCTTT. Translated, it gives CASSFAGGNTEAFF.

CDR3 amino acids: CASRPGSTYEQYF. For the CDR3, the DNA is TGTGCCAGCAGGCCCGGGAGCACCTACGAGCAGTACTTC. This sequence joins TRBV6-5 and TRBJ2-7; D may be TRBD2 (6 bases). V lost 6 bases and J 2 bases, leaving 11 bases between the germline ends. This CDR3 is 13 amino acids long. In germline, CDR1 is MNHEY, CDR2 SVGAGI.

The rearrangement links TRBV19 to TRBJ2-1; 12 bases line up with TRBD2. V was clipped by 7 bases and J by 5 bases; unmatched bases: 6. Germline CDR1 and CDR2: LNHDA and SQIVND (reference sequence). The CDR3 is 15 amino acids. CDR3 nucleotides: TGTGCCAGTACCCTAGCGGGAGGGCCCAACAATGAGCAGTTCTTC. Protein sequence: CASTLAGGPNNEQFF.

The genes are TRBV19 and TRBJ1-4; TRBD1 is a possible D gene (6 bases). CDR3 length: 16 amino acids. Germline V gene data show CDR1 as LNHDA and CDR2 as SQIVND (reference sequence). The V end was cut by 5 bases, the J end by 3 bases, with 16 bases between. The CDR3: CASSAFGGQPNEKLFF. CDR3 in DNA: TGTGCCAGTAGTGCCTTCGGAGGACAGCCTAATGAAAAACTGTTTTTT.

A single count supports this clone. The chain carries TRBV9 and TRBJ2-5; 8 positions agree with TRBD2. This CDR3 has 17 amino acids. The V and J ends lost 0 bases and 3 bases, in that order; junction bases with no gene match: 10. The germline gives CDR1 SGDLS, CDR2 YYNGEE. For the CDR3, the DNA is TGTGCCAGCAGCGTAGGGGTAAGCGGGAGAGGGGAAGAGACCCAGTACTTC. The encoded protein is CASSVGVSGRGEETQYF.

Here the CDR3 DNA reads TGTGCCAGCAGCTTTTTTGGGGCCAACGTCCTGACTTTC. This sequence encodes CASSFFGANVLTF. The chain couples TRBV7-9 to TRBJ2-6, with D unclear. With 3 bases removed from V and 3 bases from J, the gap between germline ends came to 3 bases. Germline V gene data show CDR1 as SEHNR and CDR2 as FQNEAQ (reference sequence). The CDR3 sequence is 13 residues long. The entire variable domain, with the rest obtained from reference TRBV7-9 and TRBJ2-6, is as follows: DTGVSQNPRHKITKRGQNVTFRCDPISEHNRLYWYRQTLGQGPEFLTYFQNEAQLEKSRLLSDRFSAERPKGSFSTLEIQRTEQGDSAMYLCASSFFGANVLTFGAGSRLTVL.

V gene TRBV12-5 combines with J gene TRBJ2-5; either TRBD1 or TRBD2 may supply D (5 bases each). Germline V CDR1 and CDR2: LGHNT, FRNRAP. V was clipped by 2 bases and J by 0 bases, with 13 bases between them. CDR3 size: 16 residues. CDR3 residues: CASGLFSSGHQETQYF. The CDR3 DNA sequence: TGTGCTAGTGGTTTGTTCAGCTCGGGGCACCAAGAGACCCAGTACTTC.

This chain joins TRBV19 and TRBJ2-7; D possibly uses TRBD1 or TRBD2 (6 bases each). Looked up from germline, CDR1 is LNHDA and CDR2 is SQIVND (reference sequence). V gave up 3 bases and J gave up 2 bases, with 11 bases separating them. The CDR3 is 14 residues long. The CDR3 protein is CASSIGGGPYEQYF. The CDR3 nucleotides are TGTGCCAGTAGTATTGGAGGGGGGCCCTACGAGCAGTACTTC.

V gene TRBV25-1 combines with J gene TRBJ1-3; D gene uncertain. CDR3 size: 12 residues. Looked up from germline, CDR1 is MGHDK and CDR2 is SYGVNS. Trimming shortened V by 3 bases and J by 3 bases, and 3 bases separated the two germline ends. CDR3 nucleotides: TGTGCCAGCAGTGACTATGGAAACACCATATATTTT. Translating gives CASSDYGNTIYF.

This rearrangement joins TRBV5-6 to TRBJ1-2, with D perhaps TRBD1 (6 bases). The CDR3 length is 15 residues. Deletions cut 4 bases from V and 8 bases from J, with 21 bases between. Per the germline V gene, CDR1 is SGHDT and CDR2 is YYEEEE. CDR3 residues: CASSPWGGPSVGYTF. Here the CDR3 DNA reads TGTGCCAGCAGCCCATGGGGGGGCCCTAGCGTGGGCTACACCTTC.

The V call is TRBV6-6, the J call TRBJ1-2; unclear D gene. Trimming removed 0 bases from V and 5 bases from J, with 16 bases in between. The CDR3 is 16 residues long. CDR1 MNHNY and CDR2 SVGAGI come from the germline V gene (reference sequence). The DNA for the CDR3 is TGTGCCAGCAGTTACTCCTCATCCGGGCTAAAGTATGGCTACACCTTC. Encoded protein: CASSYSSSGLKYGYTF.